A selection of T cell receptor beta chains follows, all from one sample in a study of response to subunit inactivated influenza vaccine. TCRdb independently ran MiXCR on the RT-PCR reads; one entry per CDR3 protein. This table holds 600,000 to 850,000 distinct CDR3 sequences, 12% to 15% found once. The sequencing used PBMCs from blood, collected roughly 15 days before vaccination. Receptor source: a man aged 45 to 65 who received an inactivated influenza vaccine. Each CDR3 is given with its conserved first and last residue. Each record gives: D gene, V gene, clone size, J gene, CDR3 protein, CDR3 DNA. D genes are given only for firm matches. Size is omitted from some rows. Given values are once, few, many or a class for expanded clones.

d_gene: NA; v_gene: TRBV4-1; abundance: NA; j_gene: TRBJ2-6; CDR3aa: CASSQPRGSGANVLTF; CDR3nt: TGCGCCAGCAGCCAACCCAGGGGATCTGGGGCCAACGTCCTGACTTTC
d_gene: TRBD2; v_gene: TRBV9; abundance: few; j_gene: TRBJ2-3; CDR3aa: CASSAGLAGHFITDTQYF; CDR3nt: TGTGCCAGCAGCGCTGGACTAGCGGGCCACTTCATCACAGATACGCAGTATTTT
d_gene: TRBD1; v_gene: TRBV5-1; abundance: few; j_gene: TRBJ2-3; CDR3aa: CASSGTGRSTDTQYF; CDR3nt: TGCGCCAGCAGCGGGACAGGGCGAAGCACAGATACGCAGTATTTT
d_gene: NA; v_gene: TRBV9; abundance: NA; j_gene: TRBJ2-4; CDR3aa: CASSVGGRKNIQYF; CDR3nt: TGTGCCAGCAGCGTAGGAGGACGGAAAAACATTCAGTACTTC
d_gene: TRBD2; v_gene: TRBV7-2; abundance: few; j_gene: TRBJ2-1; CDR3aa: CASSLSILAGGRHEQFF; CDR3nt: TGTGCCAGCAGCTTAAGTATACTAGCGGGGGGGCGGCATGAGCAGTTCTTC
d_gene: NA; v_gene: TRBV7-8; abundance: NA; j_gene: TRBJ2-5; CDR3aa: CASSARRIRGTQYF; CDR3nt: TGTGCCAGCAGCGCCCGGCGTATCCGGGGGACCCAGTACTTC
d_gene: TRBD1; v_gene: TRBV6-2/TRBV6-3; abundance: NA; j_gene: TRBJ1-5; CDR3aa: CASADRAGQPQHF; CDR3nt: TGTGCCAGCGCCGACAGGGCAGGGCAGCCCCAGCATTTT
d_gene: NA; v_gene: TRBV29-1; abundance: few; j_gene: TRBJ2-1; CDR3aa: CSARGGGRNEQFF; CDR3nt: TGCAGCGCCCGGGGTGGGGGTCGCAATGAGCAGTTCTTC
d_gene: NA; v_gene: TRBV5-1; abundance: many; j_gene: TRBJ2-1; CDR3aa: CASSLGGQLTYNEQFF; CDR3nt: TGCGCCAGCAGCTTGGGAGGACAGCTGACCTACAATGAGCAGTTCTTC
d_gene: NA; v_gene: TRBV18; abundance: many; j_gene: TRBJ2-1; CDR3aa: CASSPRDEQFF; CDR3nt: TGTGCCAGCAGCCCAAGAGATGAGCAGTTCTTC
d_gene: TRBD1; v_gene: TRBV20-1; abundance: NA; j_gene: TRBJ2-7; CDR3aa: CSAGTGGLSSYEQYF; CDR3nt: TGCAGTGCTGGGACAGGGGGTCTTAGCTCCTACGAGCAGTACTTC
d_gene: TRBD2; v_gene: TRBV29-1; abundance: few; j_gene: TRBJ2-2; CDR3aa: CSVVGGGSGGPFGWELFF; CDR3nt: TGCAGCGTTGTAGGAGGAGGCAGCGGGGGGCCTTTCGGTTGGGAGCTGTTTTTT
d_gene: NA; v_gene: TRBV14; abundance: few; j_gene: TRBJ2-1; CDR3aa: CASSQDSGGKNEQFF; CDR3nt: TGTGCCAGCAGCCAAGATTCGGGCGGTAAAAATGAGCAGTTCTTC
d_gene: NA; v_gene: TRBV20-1; abundance: few; j_gene: TRBJ1-5; CDR3aa: CSAKTEYNQPQHF; CDR3nt: TGCAGTGCTAAGACGGAGTACAATCAGCCCCAGCATTTT
d_gene: NA; v_gene: TRBV20-1; abundance: NA; j_gene: TRBJ2-7; CDR3aa: CSAREILGVSYEQYF; CDR3nt: TGCAGTGCTAGAGAAATACTGGGGGTGTCCTACGAGCAGTACTTC
d_gene: NA; v_gene: TRBV5-6; abundance: many; j_gene: TRBJ2-1; CDR3aa: CASSLLQTTSNNEQFF; CDR3nt: TGTGCCAGCAGCTTGCTACAGACCACCTCTAACAATGAGCAGTTCTTC
d_gene: NA; v_gene: TRBV7-2; abundance: NA; j_gene: TRBJ2-7; CDR3aa: CASSLEPYRARYEQYF; CDR3nt: TGTGCCAGCAGCTTAGAACCTTACAGGGCGAGGTACGAGCAGTACTTC
d_gene: NA; v_gene: TRBV27; abundance: NA; j_gene: TRBJ2-7; CDR3aa: CASSLSYQSYEQYF; CDR3nt: TGTGCCAGCAGTTTATCTTACCAATCCTACGAGCAGTACTTC
d_gene: TRBD2; v_gene: TRBV6-5; abundance: many; j_gene: TRBJ2-5; CDR3aa: CASSYTSGAWETQYF; CDR3nt: TGTGCCAGCAGTTATACTAGCGGGGCCTGGGAGACCCAGTACTTC
d_gene: NA; v_gene: TRBV15; abundance: few; j_gene: TRBJ2-7; CDR3aa: CATSREVTYEQYF; CDR3nt: TGTGCCACCAGCAGAGAGGTCACCTACGAGCAGTACTTC
d_gene: NA; v_gene: TRBV7-8; abundance: NA; j_gene: TRBJ1-4; CDR3aa: CASSSRGAGSNEKLFF; CDR3nt: TGTGCCAGCAGCTCCCGAGGGGCTGGCTCTAATGAAAAACTGTTTTTT
d_gene: NA; v_gene: TRBV3-1; abundance: few; j_gene: TRBJ1-6; CDR3aa: CASSQGEVNSPLHF; CDR3nt: TGTGCCAGCAGCCAAGGAGAGGTTAATTCACCCCTCCACTTT
d_gene: NA; v_gene: TRBV29-1; abundance: few; j_gene: TRBJ2-7; CDR3aa: CSVVPRARGEQYF; CDR3nt: TGCAGCGTTGTCCCCAGGGCCAGGGGCGAGCAGTACTTC
d_gene: NA; v_gene: TRBV7-8; abundance: many; j_gene: TRBJ1-3; CDR3aa: CASRPHSGNTIYF; CDR3nt: TGTGCCAGCAGGCCCCATTCTGGAAACACCATATATTTT
d_gene: NA; v_gene: TRBV9; abundance: NA; j_gene: TRBJ2-1; CDR3aa: CASSKAGTGYNEQFF; CDR3nt: TGTGCCAGCAGCAAAGCCGGGACTGGCTACAATGAGCAGTTCTTC
d_gene: TRBD1; v_gene: TRBV28; abundance: NA; j_gene: TRBJ1-1; CDR3aa: CASSSQGAGLTEAFF; CDR3nt: TGTGCCAGCAGTTCTCAGGGGGCGGGACTTACTGAAGCTTTCTTT
d_gene: TRBD1; v_gene: TRBV10-3; abundance: NA; j_gene: TRBJ2-7; CDR3aa: CAISGGTGGAGQYF; CDR3nt: TGTGCCATCAGTGGCGGGACAGGGGGCGCCGGGCAGTACTTC
d_gene: TRBD2; v_gene: TRBV10-3; abundance: few; j_gene: TRBJ2-3; CDR3aa: CAITTSGVGTDTQYF; CDR3nt: TGTGCCATCACTACTAGCGGGGTTGGCACAGATACGCAGTATTTT
d_gene: TRBD2; v_gene: TRBV10-3; abundance: many; j_gene: TRBJ2-3; CDR3aa: CAISRAGSTDTQYF; CDR3nt: TGTGCCATCAGCAGAGCGGGGAGCACAGATACGCAGTATTTT
d_gene: TRBD2; v_gene: TRBV3-1; abundance: NA; j_gene: TRBJ2-5; CDR3aa: CASSQDRTSGGGLQETQYF; CDR3nt: TGTGCCAGCAGCCAAGATCGGACTAGCGGGGGGGGGCTCCAAGAGACCCAGTACTTC
d_gene: TRBD1; v_gene: TRBV5-1; abundance: many; j_gene: TRBJ1-4; CDR3aa: CASSLGQGREKLFF; CDR3nt: TGTGCCAGCAGCTTAGGACAGGGCCGGGAAAAACTGTTTTTT
d_gene: TRBD1; v_gene: TRBV28; abundance: NA; j_gene: TRBJ2-7; CDR3aa: CASSEISDRPNSYEQYF; CDR3nt: TGTGCCAGCAGTGAAATATCGGACAGGCCAAATTCCTACGAGCAGTACTTC
d_gene: TRBD1; v_gene: TRBV7-9; abundance: NA; j_gene: TRBJ1-4; CDR3aa: CASSRGQSEKLFF; CDR3nt: TGTGCCAGCAGCCGGGGACAGTCTGAAAAACTGTTTTTT
d_gene: NA; v_gene: TRBV4-3; abundance: NA; j_gene: TRBJ1-2; CDR3aa: CASSQDLAGNYGYTF; CDR3nt: TGCGCCAGCAGCCAAGATTTGGCGGGCAACTATGGCTACACCTTC
d_gene: TRBD2; v_gene: TRBV6-1; abundance: NA; j_gene: TRBJ2-7; CDR3aa: CASRTGTSGGALYEQYF; CDR3nt: TGTGCCAGCAGAACCGGGACTAGCGGGGGGGCGTTATACGAGCAGTACTTC
d_gene: NA; v_gene: TRBV29-1; abundance: NA; j_gene: TRBJ2-2; CDR3aa: CSVEEENTGELFF; CDR3nt: TGCAGCGTTGAGGAGGAGAACACCGGGGAGCTGTTTTTT
d_gene: NA; v_gene: TRBV4-2; abundance: few; j_gene: TRBJ2-7; CDR3aa: CASSPNHRDGYEQYF; CDR3nt: TGTGCCAGCAGCCCGAACCACCGGGACGGCTACGAGCAGTACTTC
d_gene: NA; v_gene: TRBV7-6; abundance: NA; j_gene: TRBJ2-3; CDR3aa: CASSPHTASTDTQYF; CDR3nt: TGTGCCAGCAGCCCTCACACAGCTAGCACAGATACGCAGTATTTT
d_gene: NA; v_gene: TRBV14; abundance: once; j_gene: TRBJ2-2; CDR3aa: CASSQSGLEAGELFF; CDR3nt: TGTGCCAGCAGCCAGTCGGGCCTGGAGGCCGGGGAGCTGTTTTTT
d_gene: NA; v_gene: TRBV20-1; abundance: NA; j_gene: TRBJ1-3; CDR3aa: CSAREPGGNGNTIYF; CDR3nt: TGCAGTGCTAGAGAGCCGGGGGGAAATGGAAACACCATATATTTT